A selection of T cell receptor beta chains follows, all from one sample in a study of T cell repertoires in cytomegalovirus infection. TCRdb fed the reads into MiXCR, producing one record per CDR3 protein. The profile shows fewer than 550,000 distinct CDR3 sequences, 16% of them singletons. Sequenced: CD8+ T cells from PBMCs. All receptors come from a human donor in good health (CMV status not recorded). Some clones in this sample may be carry-over from other donors' samples. CDR3s include the opening cysteine and the closing phenylalanine or tryptophan.

v_gene	CDR3aa
TRBV7-8	CASSPGTDFWGGELFF
TRBV14	CASSAGGGDTQYF
TRBV7-9	CASSSGGRDRSRNEQFF
TRBV5-5	CASSHYEQYF
TRBV7-8	CASSLGAQASGANVLTF
TRBV19	CASSAGGSGLYNEQFF
TRBV28	CASSLDPRDRLAKNIQYF
TRBV6-5	CASSAVPGGENTIYF
TRBV6-1	CASRRNLNEQFF
TRBV2	CASSDSPPAIQETQYF
TRBV7-6	CASSTLLAENTGELFF
TRBV7-9	CASSVNLGGRNEQFF
TRBV6-1	CASFKNTGELFF
TRBV27	CASSFERETYNEQFF
TRBV27	CASSQRSDTQYF
TRBV6-5	CASSYSSAGTGTYEQYF
TRBV14	CASSLYRGPNSPLHF
TRBV19	CASSIEAGWSYEQYF
TRBV28	CASRIITGGPALNEKLFF
TRBV19	CASSNFNRDTEAFF
TRBV19	CASSIDGMQPQHF
TRBV28	CATRARQIDRGGNQPQHF
TRBV6-6	CASSPDRVTNSPLHF
TRBV7-6	CASSLEAAADTQYF
TRBV19	CASSKWDSGNQPQHF
TRBV28	CASRDGRKRNEQFF
TRBV28	CASSFLRTSGKHEQFF
TRBV13	CASSSRTSGGETQYF
TRBV27	CASSLWGGDQPQHF
TRBV12-3/TRBV12-4	CASSFDGSYGYTF
TRBV5-1	CASRDPPYNEQFF
TRBV4-2	CASSPYRQAYEQYF
TRBV7-2	CASSPRSSGSLDEQFF
TRBV12-3/TRBV12-4	CASSPQGASHTEAFF
TRBV28	CASTQGGLAVSYEQYF
TRBV12-3/TRBV12-4	CASSLNGAHTEAFF
TRBV12-3/TRBV12-4	CASSLVELGETQYF
TRBV18	CASSPQDARDTIYF
TRBV6-1	CASSATRDRGIQYF
TRBV12-3/TRBV12-4	CASSPWRELNTEAFF
TRBV4-2	CASSQEERGYGYTF
TRBV5-1	CASSSYRDGGGNEQFF
TRBV2	CASTPKTGTIYNEQFF
TRBV6-5	CASSAGTSGISGDEQFF
TRBV6-5	CASSYRGLSYEQYF
TRBV24-1	CATESGGPNLNEQFF
TRBV28	CASSFGGTQYF
TRBV10-2	CASSESNPVGNQPQHF
TRBV7-6	CASSLEGRLTDTQYF
TRBV28	CASSPLAGAPPNEQFF
TRBV27	CASSLNRGDEQYF
TRBV7-9	CASSWERRSGTSYEQYF
TRBV12-5	CASGFQGFYEQYF
TRBV6-5	CASSLTGGAAGYTF
TRBV5-5	CASSLEDGWGEQFF
TRBV7-9	CASSPLGHSRKGNTEAFF